This is a list of T cell receptor beta chains from one sample in a study of blood T cell repertoires in COVID-19. Assay: immunoSEQ multiplex PCR; the TCRdb copy retains only in-frame clones and omits some. The sample has about 140,000 clones; around 81% are singletons. Material for sequencing was peripheral blood. These receptor sequences come from a human donor in a cohort sampled during active COVID-19. Both conserved end residues are part of each CDR3. D genes are given only for firm matches. Only part of the rows carry a size: once, few, many, or a class if the clone is expanded.

abundance,j_gene,v_gene,d_gene,CDR3aa,CDR3nt
.,TRBJ1-5,TRBV19,TRBD1,CASSLGTGDTQPQHF,TGTGCCAGTAGCCTTGGGACAGGGGATACTCAGCCCCAGCATTTT
.,TRBJ2-7,TRBV7-2,.,CASSLAEGIEQYF,TGTGCCAGCAGCTTAGCGGAGGGCATCGAGCAGTACTTC
few,TRBJ2-1,TRBV7-9,.,CASSPKSSYNEQFF,TGTGCCAGCTCGCCTAAGAGCTCCTACAATGAGCAGTTCTTC
few,TRBJ1-5,TRBV27,.,CASSFRRGGNQPQHF,TGTGCCAGCAGTTTCCGGAGGGGAGGCAATCAGCCCCAGCATTTT
.,TRBJ2-7,TRBV3-1/TRBV3-2,TRBD2,CASSQGRGGVYEQYF,TGTGCCAGCAGCCAAGGGCGGGGGGGCGTCTACGAGCAGTACTTC
.,TRBJ2-1,TRBV4-1,TRBD1,CASSQEDRGPPNEQFF,TGCGCCAGCAGCCAAGAAGACAGGGGCCCTCCCAATGAGCAGTTCTTC
.,TRBJ1-5,TRBV27,.,CASRAQGNQPQHF,TGTGCCAGCAGGGCACAGGGCAATCAGCCCCAGCATTTT
.,TRBJ1-4,TRBV5-1,.,CASSLDSRTNEKLFF,TGCGCCAGCAGCTTGGACAGTCGCACTAATGAAAAACTGTTTTTT
.,TRBJ2-5,TRBV19,TRBD1,CATRQGLETQYF,TGTGCCACCCGACAGGGGCTTGAGACCCAGTACTTC
.,TRBJ2-2,TRBV19,.,CASSTWQGNTGELFF,TGTGCCAGTAGTACGTGGCAGGGGAACACCGGGGAGCTGTTTTTT
.,TRBJ2-1,TRBV7-2,.,CASSLGGGQYNEQFF,TGTGCCAGCAGCTTGGGGGGTGGCCAGTACAATGAGCAGTTCTTC
once,TRBJ2-2,TRBV5-1,.,CASSLRNAGQMTGELFF,TGCGCCAGCAGCTTGCGGAACGCGGGACAGATGACCGGGGAGCTGTTTTTT
.,TRBJ1-6,TRBV6-5,.,CASRRDTSNNSPLHF,TGTGCCAGCAGACGGGACACTTCGAATAATTCACCCCTCCACTTT
.,TRBJ2-2,TRBV28,TRBD1,CASSQNRGRAGELFF,TGTGCCAGCAGTCAGAACAGGGGAAGGGCCGGGGAGCTGTTTTTT
.,TRBJ2-7,TRBV3-1/TRBV3-2,TRBD2,CASSPGRAYEQYF,TGTGCCAGCAGCCCAGGGAGGGCCTACGAGCAGTACTTC
.,TRBJ1-5,TRBV27,.,CASSSPGRGSNQPQHF,TGTGCCAGCAGTTCACCGGGCAGGGGTAGCAATCAGCCCCAGCATTTT
few,TRBJ1-1,TRBV5-6,.,CASSGNTGNTEAFF,TGTGCCAGCAGCGGGAATACAGGAAACACTGAAGCTTTCTTT
.,TRBJ2-7,TRBV10-3,TRBD1,CAISESRQGAPSYEQYF,TGTGCCATCAGTGAGTCCAGACAGGGGGCGCCCTCCTACGAGCAGTACTTC
.,TRBJ2-3,TRBV2,.,CASSSGGTDTQYF,TGTGCCAGCAGTTCGGGGGGCACAGATACGCAGTATTTT
.,TRBJ2-1,TRBV7-9,.,CASSVQAYYNEQFF,TGTGCCAGCAGCGTACAGGCCTACTACAATGAGCAGTTCTTC
.,TRBJ1-2,TRBV7-2,.,CASSVKGAGYTF,TGTGCCAGCAGCGTAAAGGGAGCGGGCTACACCTTC
.,TRBJ2-5,TRBV6-5,TRBD2,CASSKPGLAEETQYF,TGTGCCAGCAGTAAACCGGGACTAGCGGAAGAGACCCAGTACTTC
few,TRBJ2-3,TRBV3-1/TRBV3-2,.,CASSQGGGDTQYF,TGTGCCAGCAGCCAAGGAGGCGGGGATACGCAGTATTTT